A selection of T cell receptor beta chains follows, all from one sample in a study of CD4 T cell repertoires in COVID-19. No antigen has been identified for these receptors. Method: immunoSEQ multiplex PCR; TCRdb's copy keeps in-frame clones and lacks some. The sample records over 550 clones, approximately 10% being singletons. Here the sequenced sample was effector memory CD4+ T cells, cultured in vitro, taken after recovery from COVID-19. The receptor source for this set is a human donor who had COVID-19. Both conserved end residues are part of each CDR3. Fields, in order: J gene, V gene, CDR3 protein.

j_gene: TRBJ2-1; v_gene: TRBV11-3; CDR3aa: CASSSPRGTSGSNEQFF
j_gene: TRBJ1-6; v_gene: TRBV6-6; CDR3aa: CASSYSEGNSPLHF
j_gene: TRBJ1-2; v_gene: TRBV6-1; CDR3aa: CASSEAWAPNYGYTF
j_gene: TRBJ2-3; v_gene: TRBV7-9; CDR3aa: CASSGLGSTDTQYF
j_gene: TRBJ2-5; v_gene: TRBV10-3; CDR3aa: CAISESRGYQETQYF
j_gene: TRBJ1-6; v_gene: TRBV3-1/TRBV3-2; CDR3aa: CASKTGTGGSPLHF
j_gene: TRBJ2-5; v_gene: TRBV4-2; CDR3aa: CASSQGGQETQYF
j_gene: TRBJ2-2; v_gene: TRBV18; CDR3aa: CASSPRSLVGSGTGELFF
j_gene: TRBJ2-5; v_gene: TRBV9; CDR3aa: CASSARADQETQYF
j_gene: TRBJ2-1; v_gene: TRBV20-1; CDR3aa: CSASAVPGLVRGGNNEQFF
j_gene: TRBJ2-7; v_gene: TRBV10-3; CDR3aa: CAISDTSGGLISYEQYF
j_gene: TRBJ2-2; v_gene: TRBV3-1/TRBV3-2; CDR3aa: CASSPGLAGRTGELFF
j_gene: TRBJ1-2; v_gene: TRBV10-3; CDR3aa: CAISSDNYGYTF
j_gene: TRBJ2-3; v_gene: TRBV10-3; CDR3aa: CAISNGSTDTQYF
j_gene: TRBJ2-5; v_gene: TRBV18; CDR3aa: CASSPPYVRKTQYF
j_gene: TRBJ2-6; v_gene: TRBV7-2; CDR3aa: CASSLVARSSGANVLTF
j_gene: TRBJ2-3; v_gene: TRBV11-2; CDR3aa: CASSLGLAGLDTQYF
j_gene: TRBJ2-1; v_gene: TRBV27; CDR3aa: CASNRLAGISYNEQFF
j_gene: TRBJ2-7; v_gene: TRBV6-7; CDR3aa: CASFHTPQYEQYF
j_gene: TRBJ2-3; v_gene: TRBV15; CDR3aa: CATSRDPTVTDTQYF
j_gene: TRBJ2-7; v_gene: TRBV20-1; CDR3aa: CSAPEGDEQYF
j_gene: TRBJ2-2; v_gene: TRBV14; CDR3aa: CASRPPGLNTGELFF